The rows below give T cell receptor beta chains drawn from one sample of a study of blood T cell repertoires in COVID-19. Clones were sequenced by immunoSEQ multiplex PCR, and TCRdb holds only the in-frame ones, with some missing. The table has 260,000 or so clones, nearly 90% seen once. Sequencing was carried out using peripheral blood. The receptor set was obtained from a man younger than 30 with active or convalescent COVID-19. CDR3s include the opening cysteine and the closing phenylalanine or tryptophan. The D gene is left open where the match is weak. Expanded clones are given a class, and other clones once, few, many or no size at all.

>.|TRBD1|TRBJ1-2|TRBV9
CASSVAAGGNGYTF
TGTGCCAGCAGCGTAGCGGCAGGGGGCAATGGCTACACCTTC
>.|.|TRBJ2-2|TRBV2
CASSEAGQLNTGELFF
TGTGCCAGCAGTGAAGCAGGACAGCTGAACACCGGGGAGCTGTTTTTT
>.|TRBD1|TRBJ1-2|TRBV27
CATLGQGANYGYTF
TGTGCCACCCTAGGACAGGGGGCAAACTATGGCTACACCTTC
>.|.|TRBJ2-7|TRBV19
CASSIGPQISYEQYF
TGTGCCAGTAGTATAGGTCCGCAGATCTCCTACGAGCAGTACTTC
>.|TRBD1|TRBJ1-6|TRBV27
CASSSGTGNSPLHF
TGTGCCAGCAGTTCCGGGACAGGGAATTCACCCCTCCACTTT
>once|TRBD2|TRBJ2-5|TRBV6-5
CASSYSASGETQYF
TGTGCCAGCAGTTACTCGGCTAGCGGAGAGACCCAGTACTTC
>.|.|TRBJ1-5|TRBV15
CATSREQGDVQPQHF
TGTGCCACCAGCAGAGAACAGGGAGATGTGCAGCCCCAGCATTTT
>.|.|TRBJ1-5|TRBV6-1
CASSEIRTQGVNQPQHF
TGTGCCAGCAGTGAGATTCGCACACAGGGAGTCAATCAGCCCCAGCATTTT
>.|.|TRBJ1-2|TRBV11-2
CASREGEGYTF
TGTGCCAGCAGAGAGGGGGAGGGCTACACCTTC
>.|TRBD1|TRBJ1-5|TRBV4-3
CASSQETGVGNQPQHF
TGCGCCAGCAGCCAAGAGACAGGGGTGGGCAATCAGCCCCAGCATTTT
>.|.|TRBJ1-5|TRBV6-2/TRBV6-3
CASSHGRGYQPQHF
TGTGCCAGCAGCCACGGGCGGGGGTATCAGCCCCAGCATTTT
>.|TRBD2|TRBJ2-1|TRBV10-3
CAISEVWLAGTNEQFF
TGTGCCATCAGTGAGGTTTGGCTAGCGGGGACCAATGAGCAGTTCTTC
>.|.|TRBJ1-2|TRBV21-1
CASSNDRLGQGDYGYTF
TGTGCCAGCAGCAACGACAGGTTAGGGCAGGGGGACTATGGCTACACCTTC
>.|TRBD1|TRBJ1-4|TRBV6-6
CASSPGTGVATNEKLFF
TGTGCCAGCAGTCCCGGGACAGGGGTCGCAACTAATGAAAAACTGTTTTTT
>.|.|TRBJ1-1|TRBV12-3/TRBV12-4
CASSFGGSAEAFF
TGTGCCAGCAGCTTCGGAGGGTCCGCTGAAGCTTTCTTT
>.|TRBD1|TRBJ2-7|TRBV7-2
CASSLRQGSYEQYF
TGTGCCAGCAGCCTAAGACAGGGCTCCTACGAGCAGTACTTC
>once|TRBD1|TRBJ1-6|TRBV6-1
CASSATGGGSPLHF
TGTGCCAGCAGTGCGACAGGGGGCGGTTCACCCCTCCACTTT
>.|.|TRBJ1-2|TRBV6-2/TRBV6-3
CASSYRGVDGYTF
TGTGCCAGCAGTTACCGGGGGGTGGATGGCTACACCTTC
>.|.|TRBJ2-7|TRBV14
CASSQRSSYEQYF
TGTGCCAGCAGCCAAAGGAGCTCCTACGAGCAGTACTTC
>.|.|TRBJ1-2|TRBV18
CASSPLPRTDYGYTF
TGTGCCAGCTCACCCCTGCCGCGGACAGATTATGGCTACACCTTC
>.|.|TRBJ2-5|TRBV4-2
CASSQSLETQYF
TGTGCCAGCAGCCAGTCCTTGGAGACCCAGTACTTC
>.|.|TRBJ1-5|TRBV15
CATRPGLPRYSNQPQHF
TGTGCCACCAGACCGGGACTCCCAAGATATAGCAATCAGCCCCAGCATTTT
>many|TRBD2|TRBJ2-1|TRBV6-4
CASSDSASGGSEQFF
TGTGCCAGCAGTGACTCCGCTAGCGGGGGGTCGGAGCAGTTCTTC
>.|.|TRBJ2-7|TRBV7-9
CASSTGIAPNEQYF
TGTGCCAGTTCTACCGGGATTGCTCCTAACGAGCAGTACTTC
>once|.|TRBJ1-6|TRBV2
CASSTTAGDPSYNSPLHF
TGTGCCAGCAGTACTACCGCAGGGGACCCCTCCTATAATTCACCCCTCCACTTT
>once|TRBD2|TRBJ2-1|TRBV2
CASSVPRGGAGHNEQFF
TGTGCCAGCAGTGTCCCCCGGGGGGGCGCGGGGCACAATGAGCAGTTCTTC
>.|TRBD1|TRBJ2-1|TRBV23-1
CASSRDRSYNEQFF
TGCGCCAGCAGTCGGGACAGATCCTACAATGAGCAGTTCTTC
>few|TRBD1|TRBJ1-2|TRBV19
CASSIDRGLAGYTF
TGTGCCAGTAGTATCGACAGGGGGCTGGCTGGCTACACCTTC
>.|TRBD2|TRBJ2-5|TRBV7-8
CASSYLAGGRLETQYF
TGTGCCAGCAGCTATTTAGCGGGGGGGCGCTTAGAGACCCAGTACTTC
>once|.|TRBJ1-6|TRBV10-3
CAAKAAANSPLHF
TGTGCCGCCAAAGCGGCCGCTAATTCACCCCTCCACTTT
>.|.|TRBJ2-3|TRBV12-5
CASGPATSSDTQYF
TGTGCTAGTGGTCCAGCGACTAGTTCAGATACGCAGTATTTT
>.|.|TRBJ2-3|TRBV7-2
CASSLGLTSTDTQYF
TGTGCCAGCAGCTTAGGACTTACTAGCACAGATACGCAGTATTTT
>.|TRBD1|TRBJ1-3|TRBV9
CASGGGRLGVIDDNPGNTIYF
TGTGCCAGCGGAGGGGGCCGGTTGGGTGTGATCGACGATAACCCTGGAAACACCATATATTTT
>.|.|TRBJ2-5|TRBV20-1
CSAPDTGTQYF
TGCAGTGCCCCGGACACGGGGACCCAGTACTTC
>.|TRBD1|TRBJ1-2|TRBV4-1
CASSPQQGAHGYTF
TGCGCCAGCAGCCCACAGCAGGGGGCCCATGGCTACACCTTC
>.|TRBD2|TRBJ2-7|TRBV7-2
CASSFPSGGVTYEQYF
TGTGCCAGCAGCTTTCCTAGCGGGGGGGTTACCTACGAGCAGTACTTC
>.|TRBD2|TRBJ2-2|TRBV10-3
CAISKTGTSISAGELFF
TGTGCCATCAGTAAAACCGGGACTAGTATTTCAGCCGGGGAGCTGTTTTTT
>.|.|TRBJ1-2|TRBV12-5
CASGFGQDFGYTF
TGTGCTAGTGGTTTCGGACAAGACTTCGGCTACACCTTC
>.|.|TRBJ2-7|TRBV12-2
CASRPSPGQDYDKAYEQYF
TGTGCAAGCCGACCTAGCCCGGGACAGGACTATGATAAAGCCTACGAGCAGTACTTC
>.|.|TRBJ1-1|TRBV4-1
CASSHSQGGTEAFF
TGCGCCAGCAGCCATTCGCAGGGAGGCACTGAAGCTTTCTTT
>many|.|TRBJ1-1|TRBV6-2/TRBV6-3
CASSLGEEGTEAFF
TGTGCCAGCAGCCTCGGGGAAGAAGGTACTGAAGCTTTCTTT
>.|.|TRBJ2-1|TRBV9
CASSVDGVPQYEQFF
TGTGCCAGCAGCGTAGACGGGGTCCCCCAATATGAGCAGTTCTTC
>once|.|TRBJ2-7|TRBV10-3
CAISESRGGPYEQYF
TGTGCCATCAGTGAGTCGAGGGGGGGACCCTACGAGCAGTACTTC
>once|.|TRBJ1-6|TRBV18
CASSRDRNVSPLHF
TGTGCCAGCTCACGCGACAGAAACGTATCACCCCTCCACTTT
>.|.|TRBJ1-1|TRBV5-6
CASSFRYAEAFF
TGTGCCAGCAGCTTCAGGTACGCTGAAGCTTTCTTT
>.|.|TRBJ1-5|TRBV7-9
CASSLGAGINNQPQHF
TGTGCCAGCAGCTTAGGCGCAGGGATTAACAATCAGCCCCAGCATTTT
>.|.|TRBJ1-1|TRBV24-1
CATSSQGQDTEAFF
TGTGCCACCAGTTCACAGGGCCAGGACACTGAAGCTTTCTTT
>.|TRBD1|TRBJ1-3|TRBV9
CASSAPLTGAGNTIYF
TGTGCCAGCAGCGCCCCCCTGACAGGGGCTGGAAACACCATATATTTT